The 5 T cell receptor beta chains below come from one sample, sequenced in a study of response to subunit inactivated influenza vaccine. TCRdb re-called the RT-PCR reads through MiXCR, storing one row per CDR3 protein. This sample carries 800,000 or so distinct CDR3 sequences, over 20% of them seen once, and the ten largest clones take about 10%. This specimen was PBMCs from blood, taken around 5 days after vaccination. These receptor sequences come from a man aged 45-65 years who received an inactivated influenza vaccine.

V usage is TRBV7-2 and J usage is TRBJ2-1; D uncertain. V lost 5 bases and J 2 bases, leaving 16 bases between the germline ends. CDR3 length: 16 amino acids. The germline gives CDR1 SGHTA, CDR2 FQGNSA. CDR3 nucleotide sequence: TGTGCCAGCAGCAGAACACCCAACTCACCCTACAATGAGCAGTTCTTC. Translation: CASSRTPNSPYNEQFF. The variable domain in full, with the rest retrieved from reference TRBV7-2 and TRBJ2-1, is GAGVSQSPSNKVTEKGKDVELRCDPISGHTALYWYRQSLGQGLEFLIYFQGNSAPDKSGLPSDRFSAERTGGSVSTLTIQRTQQEDSAVYLCASSRTPNSPYNEQFFGPGTRLTVL.

Only a few counts were recorded for this clonotype. J is TRBJ2-4 and V is TRBV4-3, with a weak D call TRBD2 (5 bases). Deletions cut 3 bases from V and 0 bases from J, with 15 bases between. Germline-derived CDR1 and CDR2 are LGHNA and YSLEER. The CDR3 has 17 residues. CDR3 loop: CASSHAGLLLAKNIQYF. CDR3 sequence (DNA): TGCGCCAGCAGCCATGCTGGACTCCTGCTAGCCAAAAACATTCAGTACTTC.

This clonotype was counted only a few times. The V and J genes are TRBV25-1 and TRBJ2-7; D may match TRBD1 or TRBD2 (6 bases each). The CDR3 runs to 14 residues. Germline CDR1 and CDR2: MGHDK and SYGVNS. The germline V and J ends were trimmed by 7 bases and 6 bases, with 19 bases remaining between them. CDR3 sequence (DNA): TGTGCCAGCACACAGGGATTCGGAGGGGGCGAGCAGTACTTC. This gives the protein CASTQGFGGGEQYF.

The V gene is TRBV27, the J gene TRBJ1-1, with 7 bases lining up with TRBD1. Germline loops: CDR1 MNHEY, CDR2 SMNVEV (reference sequence). The V segment lost 6 bases and the J segment 3 bases; nucleotides outside the gene matches: 7. The CDR3 loop spans 14 amino acids. The DNA of the CDR3 is TGTGCCAGCAGCCCTGGACAGGCGTACACTGAAGCTTTCTTT. It is translated as CASSPGQAYTEAFF.

This rearrangement joins TRBV4-3 to TRBJ2-1, with 7 bases that match TRBD1. There are 13 residues in the CDR3. The germline gives CDR1 LGHNA, CDR2 YSLEER. V shed 4 bases and J 12 bases; nucleotides not matched to a gene: 9. In DNA, the CDR3 is TGCGCCAGCAGCCGAGAGGGGGCGACGGGGCAGTTCTTC. It codes for CASSREGATGQFF.